This entry concerns a single TCR beta chain. The data are from a study of blood T cell repertoires in COVID-19. About the study: Samples of COVID-19 (acute and convalescent) were obtained from the United States, Italy and Spain. T cells, B-cell-depleted T cells, or PBMCs provided the cDNA or gDNA that served as material.

CDR1 MGHRA and CDR2 YSYEKL come from the germline V gene. The CDR3 totals 18 residues. V was clipped by 1 base and J by 4 bases; unmatched bases: 13. Here immunoSEQ multiplex PCR was the method, and the copy in TCRdb shows in-frame clones only, minus some. The data contain approximately 310,000 clones, 85% of them singletons. Recruitment covered about 26 US areas and drew participants whose ages spanned about 18 to 89 years. Grouping used clinical history reported by participants in a survey and questionnaire. The sequenced sample consisted of PBMCs or T cells enriched from blood (not recorded which). The chain links TRBV4-1 to TRBJ2-5; 9 bases align to TRBD2. The sequence derives from a woman in her 30s who had been exposed to COVID-19. CDR3 nucleotides: TGCGCCAGCAGCCAAGCACGGCTAGCGGGGCCGATTGGAGAGACCCAGTACTTC. It translates to CASSQARLAGPIGETQYF.